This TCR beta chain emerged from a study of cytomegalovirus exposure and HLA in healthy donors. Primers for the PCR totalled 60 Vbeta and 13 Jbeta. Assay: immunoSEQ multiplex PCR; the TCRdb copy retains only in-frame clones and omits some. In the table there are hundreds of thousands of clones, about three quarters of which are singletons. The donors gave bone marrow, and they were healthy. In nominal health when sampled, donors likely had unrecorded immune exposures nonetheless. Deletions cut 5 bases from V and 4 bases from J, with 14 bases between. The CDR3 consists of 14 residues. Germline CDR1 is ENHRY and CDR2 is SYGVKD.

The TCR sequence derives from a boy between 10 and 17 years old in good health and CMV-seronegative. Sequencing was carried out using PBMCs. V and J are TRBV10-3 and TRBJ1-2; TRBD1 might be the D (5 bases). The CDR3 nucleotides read TGTGCCATCAGTCCAGCGGGGGATTTCTATGGCTACACCTTC. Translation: CAISPAGDFYGYTF.